This T cell receptor (beta chain) was recovered during a study of blood T cell repertoires in COVID-19 (dated by TCRdb to about 2020). Regarding the research as a whole: Collaborator samples came from the United States, Italy and Spain and covered acute and convalescent phases of COVID-19. The prospective study material was composed of cDNA or gDNA derived from T cells, B-cell-depleted T cells, or PBMCs. Subjects who had been exposed to COVID-19, were actively infected with it, or had recovered from it provided the deeply sampled blood TCRbeta repertoires that made up the dataset. The repertoires were made available in a free public database intended to serve as a resource for research on the immune response to SARS-CoV-2. Samples came from the ongoing ImmuneRACE study (first 160 participants) plus 1,254 subjects from 6 global collaborators. Sample metadata almost always included a de-identified subject ID, COVID-19 status, age in years and sex. Where HLA class I and class II types were available, the types were taken from metadata supplied by the sample provider, not from assay-based typing. Study-wide conclusions, independent of this receptor: The quantity of clinical and demographic metadata differed by source and by participant and was supplied without curation.

V lost 5 bases and J lost 6 bases; the stretch between them is 17 bases long. Looking up the germline V gene yields CDR1 MDHEN and CDR2 SYDVKM. From the cysteine up to the phenylalanine, the CDR3 has a length of 14 residues. Just the 42-base CDR3 DNA is kept, in frame starting at base 1. Each collaborating institution followed its own protocols to collect whole blood in K2EDTA tubes. For TCRbeta analysis, collaborator samples were shipped as frozen whole blood, as isolated PBMCs, or as DNA extracted from either sample type. TCRbeta CDR3 regions were amplified from genomic DNA by means of the immunoSEQ Assay, a bias-controlled multiplex PCR. In the source study's methods: Within the assay, amplification of reference gene primers was used to estimate how many nucleated cells each sample contained. Sequence reads were collapsed and filtered to measure the absolute abundance of every unique TCRbeta CDR3 rearrangement. For each sample, productive Simpson clonality was calculated by taking the square root of Simpson's diversity index across productive rearrangements. As stored in TCRdb, this immuneACCESS dataset retains in-frame rearrangements with V and J assigned. A fraction of the clones does not appear; measured against another copy, unresolved V genes explain less than half of the discrepancy, and the remainder lacks a known reason. The DNA was the basis for D and trimming; V, J and clone size are from that table. The sample includes tens of thousands of clones, with 85% to 90% observed a single time. The top ten constitute around 8% of the sample.

As concerns this clone: Its target antigen remains unknown. Base qualities are not provided; no much larger clone lies one nucleotide away.

The V and J segments used are TRBV28 and TRBJ2-7; the D gene is perhaps TRBD1, from 5 matching bases. The TCR originated in a human donor with active COVID-19. The donor label of this sample is uncertain. Input material: peripheral blood. The CDR3 here reads CASSRQGHASEQYF. The base sequence is TGTGCCAGCAGTCGTCAGGGTCACGCCAGCGAGCAGTACTTC.